This TCR beta chain stems from a study of molecular identifiers for immune sequencing clone quantification. General observations from the study: Clones above 20 RNA copies held over 97% of effector molecules, under 1% in naive cells.

In the sort, naive CD8 T cells were defined as CD8+CD4-CCR7+CD45RA+. The germline V gene encodes CDR1 SGHVS and CDR2 FNYEAQ. The CDR3 is made up of 15 amino acids. TCRdb processed the PCR reads anew with MiXCR; each CDR3 protein has one entry. The data show approximately 550,000 distinct CDR3 sequences, 20% to 25% seen once. On this clonotype: The target antigen is unknown. A clone one base away is much larger, so this may be a read error.

The gene calls are TRBV7-6 and TRBJ2-3, with TRBD1 matching over 7 bases. This receptor was obtained from a human donor in good health. Some libraries in this study had Jurkat cell RNA spiked in. The sample was naive CD8+ T cells from blood, with Jurkat cell RNA spiked in. Documented subset: FACS-sorted CD8+CD4-CCR7+CD45RA+ naive T cells. The CDR3 coding sequence is TGTGCCTGCAGCTTGAACAGGGGACGCACAGATACGCAGTATTTT. Its translation: CACSLNRGRTDTQYF.